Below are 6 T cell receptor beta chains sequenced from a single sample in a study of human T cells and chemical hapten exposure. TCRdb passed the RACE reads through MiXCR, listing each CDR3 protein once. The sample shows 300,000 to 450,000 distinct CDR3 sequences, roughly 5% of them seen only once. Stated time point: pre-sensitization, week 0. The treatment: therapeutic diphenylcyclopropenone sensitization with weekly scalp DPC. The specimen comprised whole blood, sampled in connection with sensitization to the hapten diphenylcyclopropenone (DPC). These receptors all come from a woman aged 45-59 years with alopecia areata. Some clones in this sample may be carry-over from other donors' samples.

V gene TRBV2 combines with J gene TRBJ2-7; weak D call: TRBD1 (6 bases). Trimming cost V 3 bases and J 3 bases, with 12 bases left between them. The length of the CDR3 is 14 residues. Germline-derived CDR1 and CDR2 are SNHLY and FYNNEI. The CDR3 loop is CASSETGPYYEQYF. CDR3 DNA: TGTGCCAGCAGTGAGACAGGCCCGTACTACGAGCAGTACTTC. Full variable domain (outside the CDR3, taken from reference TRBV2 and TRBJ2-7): EPEVTQTPSHQVTQMGQEVILRCVPISNHLYFYWYRQILGQKVEFLVSFYNNEISEKSEIFDDQFSVERPDGSNFTLKIRSTKLEDSAMYFCASSETGPYYEQYFGPGTRLTVT.

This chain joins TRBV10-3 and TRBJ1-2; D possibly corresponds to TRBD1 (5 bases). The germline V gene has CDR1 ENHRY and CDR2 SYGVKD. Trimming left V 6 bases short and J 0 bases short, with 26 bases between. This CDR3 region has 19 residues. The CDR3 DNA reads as TGTGCCATCAGGACAGAGCCAACCCAACATCCAAAAGCTAACTATGGCTACACCTTC. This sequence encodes CAIRTEPTQHPKANYGYTF.

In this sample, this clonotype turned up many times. CDR3 sequence reads: CSVTGDSTEAFF. As DNA, the CDR3 is TGCAGCGTTACAGGGGACTCGACTGAAGCTTTCTTT. The gene calls are TRBV29-1 and TRBJ1-1, with 7 bases fitting TRBD1. Germline V gene sequence: CDR1 SQVTM, CDR2 ANQGSEA. J lost 5 bases, V lost 5 bases, and 5 bases had no gene match. CDR3 length equals 12 residues. Using reference TRBV29-1 and TRBJ1-1 for the parts outside the CDR3, the full variable domain is SAVISQKPSRDICQRGTSLTIQCQVDSQVTMMFWYRQQPGQSLTLIATANQGSEATYESGFVIDKFPISRPNLTFSTLTVSNMSPEDSSIYLCSVTGDSTEAFFGQGTRLTVV.

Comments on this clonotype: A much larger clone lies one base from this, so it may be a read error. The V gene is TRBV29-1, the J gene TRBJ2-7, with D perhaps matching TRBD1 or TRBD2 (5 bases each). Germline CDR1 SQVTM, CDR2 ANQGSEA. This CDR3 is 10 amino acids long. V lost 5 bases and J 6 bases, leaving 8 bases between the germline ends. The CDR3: CSVWGSEQYF. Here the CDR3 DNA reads TGCAGCGTTTGGGGGAGCGAGCAGTACTTC.

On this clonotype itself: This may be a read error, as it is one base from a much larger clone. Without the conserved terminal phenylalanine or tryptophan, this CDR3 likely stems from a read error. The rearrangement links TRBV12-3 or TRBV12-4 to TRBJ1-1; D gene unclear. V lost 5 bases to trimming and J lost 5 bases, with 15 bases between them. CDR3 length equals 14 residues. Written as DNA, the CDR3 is TGTGCCAGCAGTCCTCTCAGAGAGAATACTGAAGCTTTCTCT. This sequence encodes CASSPLRENTEAFS.

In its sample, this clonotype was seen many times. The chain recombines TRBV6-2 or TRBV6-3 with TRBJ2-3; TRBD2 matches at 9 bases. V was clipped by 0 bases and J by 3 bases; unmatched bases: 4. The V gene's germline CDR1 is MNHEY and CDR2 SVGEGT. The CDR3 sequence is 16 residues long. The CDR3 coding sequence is TGTGCCAGCAGTTACTCGGCGGGAGGGAGTACAGATACGCAGTATTTT. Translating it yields CASSYSAGGSTDTQYF.